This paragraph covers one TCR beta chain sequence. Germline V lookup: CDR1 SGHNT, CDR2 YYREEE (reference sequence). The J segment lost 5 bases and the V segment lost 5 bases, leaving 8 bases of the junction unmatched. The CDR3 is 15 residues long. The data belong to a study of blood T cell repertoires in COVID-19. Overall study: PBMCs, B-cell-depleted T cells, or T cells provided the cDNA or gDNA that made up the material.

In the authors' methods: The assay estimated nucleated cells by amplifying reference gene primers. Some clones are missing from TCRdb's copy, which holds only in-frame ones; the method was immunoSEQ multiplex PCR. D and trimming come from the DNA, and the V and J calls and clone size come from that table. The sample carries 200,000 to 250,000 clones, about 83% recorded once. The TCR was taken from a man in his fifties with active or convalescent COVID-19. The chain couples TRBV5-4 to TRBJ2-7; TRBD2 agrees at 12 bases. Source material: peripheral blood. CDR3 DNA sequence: TGTGCCAGCAGTTACGGACTAGCGGGATTCAACGAGCAGTACTTC. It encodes CASSYGLAGFNEQYF.